A single TCR beta chain is shown here with its context. Its target antigen remains unknown. One base away there is no much larger clone; base qualities are not given. The sample belongs to a study of CD8 T cells in ankylosing spondylitis (dated by TCRdb to the late 2010s). Regarding the complete study: T cell receptor beta repertoires were profiled in healthy donors and ankylosing spondylitis patients so that disease-linked TCR variants could be found. Peripheral blood was sampled, and synovial fluid was additionally collected from ankylosing spondylitis patients. In total, the full study cohort was made up of about 110 healthy donors and some 26 ankylosing spondylitis patients. General findings and caveats noted by the study authors: A CD8+ phenotype was shown by the disease-linked clones, which were found at relatively low frequencies in peripheral blood. Some TCR beta motif variants had previously been reported in synovial fluid and blood of reactive arthritis patients, which suggested common disease-initiation mechanisms. According to the report, matched synovial fluid samples from ankylosing spondylitis patients were significantly enriched for the disease-linked clones. Blood from ankylosing spondylitis patients appeared to be characterized by a TCR beta motif made up of several highly homologous amino acid variants.

V loses 6 bases of germline sequence and J loses 7 bases, and the interval between the two ends is 16 bases. Taken from cysteine to phenylalanine, the CDR3 has 14 residues. Only the CDR3 part of the read is kept: 42 bases, read in frame from the first base. For each ankylosing spondylitis patient, the synovial fluid sample was matched to a blood sample from that same patient. The instrument given in TCRdb is Illumina HiSeq 2500. Quantitative 5'-RACE with molecular barcodes was used to prepare TCR beta libraries. Per the authors' processing: Disease-linked TCR variants were identified with a new computational method built on a probabilistic model of VDJ rearrangement. The public reads were run again by TCRdb, first through fastp at Q25 and then through MiXCR, and only productive beta chains were kept. Every CDR3 protein is listed once, alongside the most common genes and DNA of its rows. These V and J calls are TCRdb output, not the study's own analysis. The table for this sample lists approximately 140,000 distinct CDR3 sequences; around two fifths of them were counted only once. The ten largest clonotypes hold about 15% of the sample.

The sequenced material came from synovial fluid, either unsorted or a sorted T cell fraction (not recorded which). The sequence joins TRBV12-3 or TRBV12-4 to TRBJ2-1, with a tentative D call of TRBD1 or TRBD2, each matching 5 bases. The TCR was taken from a male donor with ankylosing spondylitis. The bases are TGTGCCAGCAGCCCGGGGCCTCCGTGGAATGAGCAGTTCTTC. It is translated as CASSPGPPWNEQFF.